In this sample, the clone carrying this T cell receptor (beta chain) turned up a few times. Its antigen remains unknown. Constant-region reverse primers amplified full-length variable regions, followed by semi-nested Nested Universal Primer A PCR. TCRdb called the 5' RACE reads again in MiXCR, with one record for every CDR3 protein. This repertoire shows nearly 55,000 distinct CDR3 sequences, roughly 22% found once; its top ten account for roughly 3%. This CDR3 is 14 amino acids long. Germline V gene sequence: CDR1 DFQATT, CDR2 SNEGSKA (reference sequence). V lost 3 bases to trimming and J lost 3 bases; unmatched junction nucleotides: 6. Study-wide points: Tumor-infiltrating Treg TCR alpha and beta sequences overlapped most with tumor naive CD4+ T cells, then blood naive.

Purified naive CD4+ T cells were depleted of CD25+ Tregs. Source material: tumor-infiltrating naive CD4+ T cells sorted from the breast tumor. Subset denoted: naive CD4+ T cells, CD4+CD45RA+CD25-. The chain carries TRBV20-1 and TRBJ2-7, with 9 bases matching TRBD2. The sequence came from a female donor with breast cancer. The CDR3 DNA sequence: TGCAGTGCTAGTAGGGCGGGAGGGGTCTACGAGCAGTACTTC. It is translated as CSASRAGGVYEQYF.